Presented here are 21 T cell receptor beta chains from one specimen sequenced in a study of CD4 T cells in relation to SARS-CoV-2 and coronaviruses. These receptors have no known antigen. Unexposed donor CD4+ T cells date from about 2010-2018, before the COVID-19 pandemic. Isolation of CD4+ T cells took place after about 10 days in culture. Sequencing used immunoSEQ multiplex PCR; TCRdb keeps in-frame clones, though not all of them. The repertoire includes around 23,000 clones, more than 70% of them detected once, and over 9% sits in the top ten. Specimen: CD4+ T cells from PBMCs, cultured in vitro. The receptors were sampled from a human donor in good health.

This clone was seen only once. J is TRBJ2-1 and V is TRBV5-5, with TRBD1 identical over 11 bases. The V and J ends lost 4 bases and 7 bases, in that order; junction bases with no gene match: 16. There are 18 residues in the CDR3. CDR1 and CDR2 from the germline V gene are SGHKS and YYEKEE (reference sequence). The CDR3: CASSEDRGPLQLRNEQFF. CDR3 nucleotides: TGTGCCAGCAGCGAGGACAGGGGGCCTCTCCAGCTCCGGAATGAGCAGTTCTTC.

This rearrangement joins TRBV28 to TRBJ1-5; D possibly corresponds to TRBD1 (5 bases). CDR3 size: 16 residues. In germline, CDR1 is MDHEN, CDR2 SYDVKM. The ends were cut back, 3 bases at V and 0 bases at J, with 12 bases in the middle. The CDR3 sequence is CASSFWGDGSNQPQHF. The CDR3 DNA is TGTGCCAGCAGTTTCTGGGGGGACGGTAGCAATCAGCCCCAGCATTTT. Based on the CDR3 plus reference TRBV28 and TRBJ1-5, the full variable domain is DVKVTQSSRYLVKRTGEKVFLECVQDMDHENMFWYRQDPGLGLRLIYFSYDVKMKEKGDIPEGYSVSREKKERFSLILESASTNQTSMYLCASSFWGDGSNQPQHFGDGTRLSIL.

The chain recombines TRBV6-4 with TRBJ1-1; D not resolved. V was cut by 3 bases and J by 0 bases, with 17 bases left in between. This CDR3 comprises 17 residues. Germline V gene lookup returns CDR1 MRHNA and CDR2 SNTAGT. CDR3 coding DNA: TGTGCCAGCAGTGATTTCAGGAAGACTAACATGAACACTGAAGCTTTCTTT. Translation: CASSDFRKTNMNTEAFF.

The chain combines TRBV2 with TRBJ2-1; D is unresolved. Germline V CDR1 and CDR2: SNHLY, FYNNEI. There are 12 residues in the CDR3. V shed 6 bases and J shed 8 bases, with 11 bases lying between them. The CDR3 protein is CASRAGRDEQFF. CDR3 bases: TGTGCCAGCAGGGCCGGGCGCGATGAGCAGTTCTTC.

The chain carries TRBV5-1 and TRBJ2-7; D gene uncertain. With 2 bases removed from V and 0 bases from J, the gap between germline ends came to 15 bases. The CDR3 is made up of 16 amino acids. Germline loops: CDR1 SGHRS, CDR2 YFSETQ. This chain's CDR3 is CASSFSPGLLSYEQYF. Written as DNA, the CDR3 is TGCGCCAGCAGCTTCTCCCCCGGCCTTCTCTCCTACGAGCAGTACTTC.

This chain joins TRBV12-3 or TRBV12-4 and TRBJ1-6; D not certain. Trimming took off 4 bases at V and 10 bases at J, with 8 bases between the two ends. The CDR3 has 12 amino acids. The CDR3 spells CASSSAGSPLHF. The DNA for the CDR3 is TGTGCCAGCAGTTCGGCGGGGTCACCCCTCCACTTT.

The gene calls are TRBV5-1 and TRBJ2-5; 7 bases fit TRBD2. The germline V gene encodes CDR1 SGHRS and CDR2 YFSETQ. This CDR3 is built from 15 residues. V lost 3 bases and J lost 5; bases outside the gene matches: 10. Here the CDR3 DNA reads TGCGCCAGCAGCTCCAACCGGGACTATGGGGAGACCCAGTACTTC. Its translation is CASSSNRDYGETQYF.

The chain employs TRBV3-1 (or the pseudogene TRBV3-2) and TRBJ2-7; D may be TRBD1 or TRBD2 (5 bases each). This CDR3 has 16 amino acids. Deletions cut 3 bases from V and 2 bases from J, with 17 bases between. Germline V lookup: CDR1 LGHDT, CDR2 YNNKEL (reference sequence). The CDR3 sequence is CASSQSFGARPYEQYF. Here the CDR3 DNA reads TGTGCCAGCAGCCAGTCTTTCGGGGCTCGACCCTACGAGCAGTACTTC.

This clone showed up just a few times. V gene TRBV6-6 combines with J gene TRBJ2-7; unclear D gene. Trimming removed 2 bases from V and 7 bases from J, with 9 bases in between. In germline, CDR1 is MNHNY, CDR2 SVGAGI (reference sequence). The CDR3 contains 12 residues. The CDR3 loop is CASSYETREQYF. The CDR3 DNA follows: TGTGCCAGCAGTTACGAAACGCGTGAGCAGTACTTC.

As to this clone: Additional DNA sequences in this sample encode the identical CDR3. The J gene is TRBJ2-5, the V gene TRBV2, with D possibly being TRBD1 or TRBD2 (5 bases each). Germline V gene lookup returns CDR1 SNHLY and CDR2 FYNNEI. This CDR3 has 13 amino acids. V was clipped by 4 bases and J by 5 bases, with 11 bases between them. This CDR3 is CASSVLREETQYF. The CDR3 DNA sequence: TGTGCCAGCAGTGTCCTCAGGGAGGAGACCCAGTACTTC.

This clone occurred a few times. The V call is TRBV29-1, the J call TRBJ2-7, with no clear D. CDR1 and CDR2 (germline): SQVTM, ANQGSEA. V dropped 6 bases and J dropped 0 bases, with 15 bases sitting between them. This CDR3 comprises 14 residues. The CDR3 DNA reads TGCAGCGTGACGATTCCACAGAGCTCCTACGAGCAGTACTTC. It translates to CSVTIPQSSYEQYF.

The table lists this clone with a count of one. The V gene is TRBV24-1, the J gene TRBJ2-2; no firm D call. Trimming took off 4 bases at V and 6 bases at J, with 11 bases between the two ends. This CDR3 spans 14 amino acids. Germline V gives CDR1 KGHDR, CDR2 SFDVKD. The DNA for the CDR3 is TGTGCCACCAGTGAGGCCCTAGGGCCCGGGGAGCTGTTTTTT. Encoded protein: CATSEALGPGELFF.

This chain uses TRBV5-5 with TRBJ2-7, with D possibly TRBD1 on 5 matching bases. CDR1 and CDR2 (germline): SGHKS, YYEKEE (reference sequence). This CDR3 has 15 amino acids. V dropped 5 bases and J dropped 5 bases, with 20 bases sitting between them. In nucleotides, the CDR3 is TGTGCCAGCAGTTCACCACCCAGGGTGACCGACGAGCAGTACTTC. Translated, it gives CASSSPPRVTDEQYF.

The CDR3 DNA reads as TGTGCCGGACGGACAGGGAGGGAAGGGACTGAAGCTTTCTTT. The encoded protein is CAGRTGREGTEAFF. V and J are TRBV10-3 and TRBJ1-1; TRBD1 matches 8 bases. The J segment lost 5 bases and the V segment lost 11 bases, leaving 13 bases of the junction unmatched. This CDR3 region has 14 residues. Germline CDR1 ENHRY, CDR2 SYGVKD.

The rearrangement joins TRBV24-1 to TRBJ2-5; 7 positions agree with TRBD1. This CDR3 has 16 residues. The ends lost 1 base at V and 2 bases at J; junction bases unmatched: 6. Germline V gene sequence: CDR1 KGHDR, CDR2 SFDVKD. CDR3 sequence: CATSDFGRGSQETQYF. CDR3 nucleotide sequence: TGTGCCACCAGTGATTTTGGCAGGGGGTCGCAAGAGACCCAGTACTTC.

This chain connects TRBV5-1 to TRBJ1-1, with D possibly matching TRBD1 (5 bases). Looked up from germline, CDR1 is SGHRS and CDR2 is YFSETQ. Deletions cut 0 bases from V and 0 bases from J, with 9 bases between. The CDR3 contains 15 residues. The CDR3 nucleotides are TGCGCCAGCAGCTTGGGGGGCTTCATGAACACTGAAGCTTTCTTT. Translated: CASSLGGFMNTEAFF.

The CDR3 region is CASSVAVGGTSDTQYF. The CDR3 DNA follows: TGTGCCAGCAGCGTAGCAGTAGGGGGCACCTCAGATACGCAGTATTTT. The chain links TRBV9 to TRBJ2-3, with 7 bases fitting TRBD1. This CDR3 contains 16 residues. J gave up 4 bases and V 0 bases, and 8 bases lay outside the gene matches. Germline lookup yields CDR1 SGDLS and CDR2 YYNGEE.

With regard to this clone: At one end the junction does not follow the germline gene, possibly because of a read error. This chain joins TRBV30 and TRBJ1-6; perhaps TRBD1 as D (5 bases). The CDR3 runs to 14 residues. The V gene's germline CDR1 is GTSNPN and CDR2 SVGIG (reference sequence). Here the CDR3 reads CAWNGASNNSPLHF. The CDR3 region has the DNA TGTGCCTGGAACGGGGCCTCCAATAATTCACCCCTCCACTTT.

The chain couples TRBV20-1 to TRBJ2-1, with 10 bases that match TRBD2. V gave up 3 bases and J gave up 8 bases; unmatched junction bases: 7. From germline, CDR1 is DFQATT and CDR2 SNEGSKA (reference sequence). CDR3 length: 14 residues. The CDR3 DNA reads as TGCAGTGCTAGTCCTAGCGGGAGATGGTATGAGCAGTTCTTC. The encoded protein is CSASPSGRWYEQFF.

This clone appeared a single time. This chain joins TRBV15 and TRBJ1-1, with D maybe TRBD1 (5 bases). The V end lost 0 bases, the J end lost 2 bases, and 13 bases lay between the germline ends. Germline lookup yields CDR1 LNHNV and CDR2 YYDKDF (reference sequence). The CDR3 runs to 16 residues. This chain's CDR3 is CATSRDAGLLNTEAFF. CDR3 nucleotide sequence: TGTGCCACCAGCAGAGACGCGGGGCTCCTAAACACTGAAGCTTTCTTT.

This chain links TRBV14 with TRBJ1-2; D remains unclear. The CDR3 loop spans 13 amino acids. Trimming removed 0 bases at V and 8 bases at J, with 10 bases between. CDR1 and CDR2 (germline): SGHDN, FVKESK. For the CDR3, the DNA is TGTGCCAGCAGCCAAGATCGGACTTACGGCTACACCTTC. Translated: CASSQDRTYGYTF.